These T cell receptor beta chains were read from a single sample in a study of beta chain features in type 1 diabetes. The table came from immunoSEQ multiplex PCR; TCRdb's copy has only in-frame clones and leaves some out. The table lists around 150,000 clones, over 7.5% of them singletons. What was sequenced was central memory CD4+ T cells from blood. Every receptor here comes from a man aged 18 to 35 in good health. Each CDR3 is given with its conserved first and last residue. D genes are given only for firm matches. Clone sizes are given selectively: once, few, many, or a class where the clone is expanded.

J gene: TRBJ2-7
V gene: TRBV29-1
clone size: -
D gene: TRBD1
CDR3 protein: CSVKPGQLSYEQYF
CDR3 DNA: TGCAGCGTCAAACCGGGACAGCTCTCCTACGAGCAGTACTTC

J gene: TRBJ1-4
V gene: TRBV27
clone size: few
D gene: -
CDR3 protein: CASRRPGLEKLFF
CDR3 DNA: TGTGCCAGCAGACGTCCGGGTTTGGAAAAACTGTTTTTT

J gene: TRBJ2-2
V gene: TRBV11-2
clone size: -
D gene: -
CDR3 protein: CASSLGFRAGGTGELFF
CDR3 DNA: TGTGCCAGCAGCTTAGGGTTCAGAGCGGGTGGTACCGGGGAGCTGTTTTTT

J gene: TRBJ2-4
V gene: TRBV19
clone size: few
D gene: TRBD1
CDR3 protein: CASSFTGAAKNIQYF
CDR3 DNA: TGTGCCAGTAGTTTCACAGGGGCGGCCAAAAACATTCAGTACTTC

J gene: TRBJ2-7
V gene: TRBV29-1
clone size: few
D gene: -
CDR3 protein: CSVEDYYEQYF
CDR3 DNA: TGCAGCGTTGAGGACTACTACGAGCAGTACTTC

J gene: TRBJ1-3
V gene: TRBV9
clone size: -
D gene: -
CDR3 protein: CASNRQRDSGNTIYF
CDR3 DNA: TGTGCCAGCAACAGACAGCGTGACTCTGGAAACACCATATATTTT

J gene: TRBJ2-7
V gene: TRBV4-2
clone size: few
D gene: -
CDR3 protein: CASSLVGHHEQYF
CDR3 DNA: TGTGCCAGCAGCTTGGTGGGGCACCACGAGCAGTACTTC

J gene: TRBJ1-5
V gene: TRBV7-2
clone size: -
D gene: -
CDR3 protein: CASSLALGAPQPQHF
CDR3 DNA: TGTGCCAGCAGCTTAGCCCTGGGGGCGCCTCAGCCCCAGCATTTT

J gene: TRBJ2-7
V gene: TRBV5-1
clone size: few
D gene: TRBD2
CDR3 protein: CASSRSIGTSGSNPYEQYF
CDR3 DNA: TGCGCCAGCAGCCGCTCCATTGGGACTAGCGGGAGTAACCCCTACGAGCAGTACTTC

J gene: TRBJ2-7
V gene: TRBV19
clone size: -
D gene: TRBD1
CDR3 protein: CASSILPGQGHEQYF
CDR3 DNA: TGTGCCAGTAGTATCCTACCGGGACAGGGGCACGAGCAGTACTTC

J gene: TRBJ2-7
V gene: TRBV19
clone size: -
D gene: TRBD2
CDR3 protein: CASSIQRGDPYEQYF
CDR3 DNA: TGTGCCAGTAGTATACAGCGGGGGGATCCCTACGAGCAGTACTTC

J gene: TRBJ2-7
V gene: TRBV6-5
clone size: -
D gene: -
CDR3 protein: CASRRDLSYEQYF
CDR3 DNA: TGTGCCAGCAGGAGGGACTTGTCCTACGAGCAGTACTTC

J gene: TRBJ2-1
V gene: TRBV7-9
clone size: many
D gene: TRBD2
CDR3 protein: CASSSELADIYNEQFF
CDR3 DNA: TGTGCCAGCAGCTCCGAGCTAGCGGACATCTACAATGAGCAGTTCTTC

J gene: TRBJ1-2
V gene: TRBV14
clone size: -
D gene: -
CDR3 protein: CASSQATQGWVGYTF
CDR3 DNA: TGTGCCAGCAGCCAGGCCACACAGGGTTGGGTCGGCTACACCTTC

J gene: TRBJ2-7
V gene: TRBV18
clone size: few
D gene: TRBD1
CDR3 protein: CASSSPTGPYEQYF
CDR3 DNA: TGTGCCAGCTCATCCCCGACAGGGCCCTACGAGCAGTACTTC

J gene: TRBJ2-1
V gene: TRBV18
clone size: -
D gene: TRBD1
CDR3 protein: CASSPGQGDEQFF
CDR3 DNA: TGTGCCAGCTCACCGGGACAGGGGGATGAGCAGTTCTTC

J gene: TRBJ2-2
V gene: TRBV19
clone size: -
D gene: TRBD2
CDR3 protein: CASSTSGGTGELFF
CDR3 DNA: TGTGCCAGTAGTACTAGCGGGGGTACCGGGGAGCTGTTTTTT

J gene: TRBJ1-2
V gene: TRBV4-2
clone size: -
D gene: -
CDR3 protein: CASSQDAGSFF
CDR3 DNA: TGTGCCAGCAGCCAAGATGCGGGGTCGTTCTTC

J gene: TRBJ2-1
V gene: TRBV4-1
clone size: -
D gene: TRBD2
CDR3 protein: CASSQDPAGYYNEQFF
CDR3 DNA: TGCGCCAGCAGCCAAGATCCAGCGGGGTATTACAATGAGCAGTTCTTC

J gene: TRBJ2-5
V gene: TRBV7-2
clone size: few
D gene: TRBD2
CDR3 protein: CASSLSGTSGQETQYF
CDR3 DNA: TGTGCCAGCAGCTTGTCCGGGACTAGCGGCCAAGAGACCCAGTACTTC

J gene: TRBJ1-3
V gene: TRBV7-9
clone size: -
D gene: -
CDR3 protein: CASSLGSPGNTIYF
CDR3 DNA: TGTGCCAGCAGCTTGGGCAGTCCTGGAAACACCATATATTTT

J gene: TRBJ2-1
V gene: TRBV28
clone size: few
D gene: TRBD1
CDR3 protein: CASKGQGFDEQFF
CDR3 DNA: TGTGCCAGCAAGGGACAGGGGTTCGATGAGCAGTTCTTC

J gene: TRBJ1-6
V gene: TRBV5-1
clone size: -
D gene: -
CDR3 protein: CASKVAEGSSPLHF
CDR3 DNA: TGCGCCAGCAAGGTAGCAGAGGGATCTTCACCCCTCCACTTT

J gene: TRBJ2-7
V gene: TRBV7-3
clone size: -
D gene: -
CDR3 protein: CASSARREYEQYF
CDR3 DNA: TGTGCCAGCAGCGCACGTCGAGAGTACGAGCAGTACTTC

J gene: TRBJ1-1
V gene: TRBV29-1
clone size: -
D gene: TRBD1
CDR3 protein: CSADRADTEAFF
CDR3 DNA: TGCAGCGCGGACAGGGCGGACACTGAAGCTTTCTTT